This note documents a single TCR beta chain sequence. Measured with immunoSEQ multiplex PCR; TCRdb has only the in-frame clones, and not every one. The sample lists millions of clones, more than 85% seen once, with about 1.8% in the top ten. The source of the sample is a study of shared clonotypes between healthy human individuals. Naive CD8 cells lacked CD45RO, underwent positive selection for CCR7 and left out terminally differentiated effector memory CD45RA+ cells. Study donors comprised healthy, HIV-negative adults devoid of recent acute infection or vaccination. CDR1 and CDR2 (germline): LNHDA, SQIVND (reference sequence). This CDR3 comprises 15 residues. V gave up 3 bases and J gave up 5 bases; unmatched junction bases: 6.

Sequencing was performed on naive CD8+ T cells from PBMCs. The chain combines TRBV19 with TRBJ2-7; 11 nucleotides agree with TRBD2. The origin of this receptor is a man younger than 30 in good health. Some clones in this sample may be carry-over from other donors' samples. For the CDR3, the DNA is TGTGCCAGTAGTATTAGGCTAGCGGGAGGAAACGAGCAGTACTTC. Translating gives CASSIRLAGGNEQYF.